A selection of T cell receptor beta chains follows, all from one sample in a study of T cell changes during pregnancy in multiple sclerosis. Libraries were prepared by immunoSEQ multiplex PCR; TCRdb keeps only in-frame clonotypes and omits some of them. The sample lists 40,000 or so clones, about nine tenths occurring once. The source was CD4+ T cells from peripheral blood mononuclear cells, collected in the first trimester of pregnancy. The origin of the receptors is a female donor in good health, enrolled as a control in a pregnancy study. The CDR3 runs from the conserved cysteine through the conserved F or W. The D gene is left open where the match is weak. Where a row states a size, it is once, few, many or the class of an expanded clone; other rows omit it.

d_gene,v_gene,abundance,j_gene,CDR3nt,CDR3aa
NA,TRBV27,NA,TRBJ1-6,TGTGCCAGCAGTTTCCTACAGGGAGGGTCCTATAATTCACCCCTCCACTTT,CASSFLQGGSYNSPLHF
TRBD1,TRBV7-9,NA,TRBJ1-2,TGTGCCAGCAGCTCCCAGGGCAGGGGGTCCTATGGCTACACCTTC,CASSSQGRGSYGYTF
NA,TRBV4-2,NA,TRBJ1-4,TGTGCCAGCAGCCGACAGCCGAGGACAACTAATGAAAAACTGTTTTTT,CASSRQPRTTNEKLFF
NA,TRBV19,NA,TRBJ1-6,TGTGCCCTCCGGCCAGGTCCTGGTTCACCCCTCCACTTT,CALRPGPGSPLHF
NA,TRBV29-1,NA,TRBJ2-2,TGCAGCGTTGTGGGCCAGGGGAGTACCGGGGAGCTGTTTTTT,CSVVGQGSTGELFF
NA,TRBV28,once,TRBJ1-1,TGTGCCAGCAGCCCCAGCACTGAAGCTTTCTTT,CASSPSTEAFF
TRBD1,TRBV5-4,NA,TRBJ1-1,TGTGCCAGCAGGGGAGCGACAGGGGAACACACTGAAGCTTTCTTT,CASRGATGEHTEAFF
TRBD1,TRBV28,NA,TRBJ1-3,TGTGCCAGCAGTGTGCAACAGGGGGCAGCTGGAAACACCATATATTTT,CASSVQQGAAGNTIYF
NA,TRBV27,NA,TRBJ2-3,TGTGCCAGCAGTTTACAGGGATTCCCCAAGTATTTT,CASSLQGFPKYF
NA,TRBV7-2,NA,TRBJ1-5,TGTGCCAGCAGCTCCGGACAGACTAGCAATCAGCCCCAGCATTTT,CASSSGQTSNQPQHF
NA,TRBV19,once,TRBJ1-6,TGTGCCACCAATCCAGGGGCAGGGGTCCTTCGCCTCCACTTT,CATNPGAGVLRLHF
NA,TRBV29-1,NA,TRBJ1-1,TGCAGCGTTCACCCACAGGGAACGAACACTGAAGCTTTCTTT,CSVHPQGTNTEAFF
NA,TRBV12-5,NA,TRBJ2-1,TGTGCTAGTGGTTTGCTATTATTGACCTTACGAGAGGCGAATGAGCAGTTCTTC,CASGLLLLTLREANEQFF
NA,TRBV11-2,NA,TRBJ2-3,TGTGCCAGCAGGAACCCCCAGGGGTCCGGCACAGATACGCAGTATTTT,CASRNPQGSGTDTQYF
TRBD1,TRBV2,NA,TRBJ1-3,TGTGCCAGCAGCGTAGACAGGGGAAGAAACACCATATATTTT,CASSVDRGRNTIYF
NA,TRBV19,NA,TRBJ1-6,TGTGCCAGTAGTCCTCCAGGGGAGAGGTCACCCCTCCACTTT,CASSPPGERSPLHF
TRBD1,TRBV28,NA,TRBJ1-4,TGTGCCAGCAGCCGCTCCGGGACAGGGCCTGAAAAACTGTTTTTT,CASSRSGTGPEKLFF
NA,TRBV5-6,NA,TRBJ1-6,TGTGCCAGCAACCTCCAAGGCCGAGGCAATTCACCCCTCCACTTT,CASNLQGRGNSPLHF
NA,TRBV5-8,NA,TRBJ1-1,TGTGCCAGCAGCTTGGACCAGGGGAAGAACACTGAAGCTTTCTTT,CASSLDQGKNTEAFF
NA,TRBV19,NA,TRBJ1-5,TGTGCCAGTCTGGAAGGAGGCAATCAGCCCCAGCATTTT,CASLEGGNQPQHF
NA,TRBV7-3,NA,TRBJ1-6,TGTGCCAGCCCGGGGTTGGAAAATTCACCCCTCCACTTT,CASPGLENSPLHF
TRBD2,TRBV7-4,once,TRBJ2-1,TGTGCCAGCAGCTGCGGGGGGGCCTTAGGGAATGAGCAGTTCTTC,CASSCGGALGNEQFF
NA,TRBV5-1,once,TRBJ2-5,TGCGCCAGCAGTTCCGCGGGGACCGAGGAGACCCAGTACTTC,CASSSAGTEETQYF
TRBD2,TRBV7-2,NA,TRBJ2-5,TGTGCCAGCAGGGCCTCGGGACTAGCGGTGGAGACCCAGTACTTC,CASRASGLAVETQYF
NA,TRBV5-8,NA,TRBJ2-5,TGTGCCAGCAGCTTGGTCCTGGGGCCCCAAGAGACCCAGTACTTC,CASSLVLGPQETQYF
TRBD1,TRBV18,NA,TRBJ1-1,TGTGCCAGCTCGCCCCAGGGGGGGAACACTGAAGCTTTCTTT,CASSPQGGNTEAFF
TRBD2,TRBV2,NA,TRBJ2-3,TGTGCCAGCAGAATAACTAGCGGGGGTGTTGATACGCAGTATTTT,CASRITSGGVDTQYF
NA,TRBV28,once,TRBJ2-7,TGTGCCAGCAGACCGGGACAAACCTCCTACGAGCAGTACTTC,CASRPGQTSYEQYF
TRBD1,TRBV30,once,TRBJ1-2,TGTGCCTGGAGCCGGGACAGGGGGCGCCCCTATGGCTACACCTTC,CAWSRDRGRPYGYTF
TRBD2,TRBV28,NA,TRBJ2-1,TGTGCCAGCAGTCTTACGGGACTAGCGGGGAACAATGAGCAGTTCTTC,CASSLTGLAGNNEQFF